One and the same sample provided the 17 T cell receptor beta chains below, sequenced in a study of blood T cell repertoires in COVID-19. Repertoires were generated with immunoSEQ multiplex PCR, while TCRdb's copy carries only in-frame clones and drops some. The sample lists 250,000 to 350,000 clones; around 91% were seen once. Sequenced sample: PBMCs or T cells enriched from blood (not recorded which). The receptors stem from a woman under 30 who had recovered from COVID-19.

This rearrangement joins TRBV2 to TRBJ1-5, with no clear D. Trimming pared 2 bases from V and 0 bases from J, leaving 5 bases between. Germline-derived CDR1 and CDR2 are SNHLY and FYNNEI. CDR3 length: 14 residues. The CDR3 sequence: CASSEIRSNQPQHF. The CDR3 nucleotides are TGTGCCAGCAGTGAAATCCGTAGCAATCAGCCCCAGCATTTT. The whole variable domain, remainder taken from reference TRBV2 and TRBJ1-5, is EPEVTQTPSHQVTQMGQEVILRCVPISNHLYFYWYRQILGQKVEFLVSFYNNEISEKSEIFDDQFSVERPDGSNFTLKIRSTKLEDSAMYFCASSEIRSNQPQHFGDGTRLSIL.

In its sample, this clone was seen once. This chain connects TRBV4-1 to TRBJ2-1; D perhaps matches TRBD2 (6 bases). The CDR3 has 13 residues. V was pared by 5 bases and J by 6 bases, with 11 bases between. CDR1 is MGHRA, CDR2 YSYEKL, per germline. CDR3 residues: CASSWEALNEQFF. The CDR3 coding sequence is TGCGCCAGCAGCTGGGAGGCTCTCAATGAGCAGTTCTTC.

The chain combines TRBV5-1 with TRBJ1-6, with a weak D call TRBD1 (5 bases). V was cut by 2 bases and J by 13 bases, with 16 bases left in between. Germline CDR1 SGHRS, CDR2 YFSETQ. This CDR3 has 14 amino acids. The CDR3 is CASSLKTVSGPLHF. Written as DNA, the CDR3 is TGCGCCAGCAGCTTAAAGACGGTTTCAGGGCCCCTCCACTTT. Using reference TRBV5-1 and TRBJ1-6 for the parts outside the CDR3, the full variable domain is KAGVTQTPRYLIKTRGQQVTLSCSPISGHRSVSWYQQTPGQGLQFLFEYFSETQRNKGNFPGRFSGRQFSNSRSEMNVSTLELGDSALYLCASSLKTVSGPLHFGNGTRLTVT.

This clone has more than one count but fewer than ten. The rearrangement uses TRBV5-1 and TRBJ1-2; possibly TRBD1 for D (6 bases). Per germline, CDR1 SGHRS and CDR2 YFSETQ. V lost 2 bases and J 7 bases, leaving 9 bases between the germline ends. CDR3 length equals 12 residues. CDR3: CASSFNRAGYTF. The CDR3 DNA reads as TGCGCCAGCAGCTTTAACAGGGCTGGCTACACCTTC. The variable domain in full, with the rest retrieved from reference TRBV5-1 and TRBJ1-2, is KAGVTQTPRYLIKTRGQQVTLSCSPISGHRSVSWYQQTPGQGLQFLFEYFSETQRNKGNFPGRFSGRQFSNSRSEMNVSTLELGDSALYLCASSFNRAGYTFGSGTRLTVV.

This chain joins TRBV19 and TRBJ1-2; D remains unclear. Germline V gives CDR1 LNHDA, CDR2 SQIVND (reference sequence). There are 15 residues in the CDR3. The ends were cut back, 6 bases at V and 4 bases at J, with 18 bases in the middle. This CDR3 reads CASSREGVYSYGYTF. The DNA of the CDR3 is TGTGCCAGTAGCAGAGAGGGCGTCTATTCCTATGGCTACACCTTC.

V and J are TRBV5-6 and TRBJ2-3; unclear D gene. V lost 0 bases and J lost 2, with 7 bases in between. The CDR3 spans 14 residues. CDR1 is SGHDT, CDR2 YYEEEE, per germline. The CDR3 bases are TGTGCCAGCAGCTTGGAAGAGAACACAGATACGCAGTATTTT. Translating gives CASSLEENTDTQYF.

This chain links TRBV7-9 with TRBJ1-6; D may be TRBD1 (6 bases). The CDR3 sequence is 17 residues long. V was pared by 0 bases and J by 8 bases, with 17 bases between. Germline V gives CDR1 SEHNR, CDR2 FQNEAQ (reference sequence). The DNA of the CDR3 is TGTGCCAGCAGCTTAGCGGGGGCGGGCCTCGGCGATTCACCCCTCCACTTT. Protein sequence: CASSLAGAGLGDSPLHF.

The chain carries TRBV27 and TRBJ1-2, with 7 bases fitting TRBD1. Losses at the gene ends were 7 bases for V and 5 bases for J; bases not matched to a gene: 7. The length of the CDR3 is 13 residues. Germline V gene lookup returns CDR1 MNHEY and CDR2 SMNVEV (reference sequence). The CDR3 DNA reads TGTGCCAGCACCCGACAGGGAAGTTATGGCTACACCTTC. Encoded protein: CASTRQGSYGYTF.

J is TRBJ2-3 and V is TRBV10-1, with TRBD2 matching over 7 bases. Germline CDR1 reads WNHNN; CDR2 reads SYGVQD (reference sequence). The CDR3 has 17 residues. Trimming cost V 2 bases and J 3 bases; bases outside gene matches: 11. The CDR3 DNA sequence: TGCGCCAGCAGTGAGAGGACTAGTCTTTCTTCGACAGATACGCAGTATTTT. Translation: CASSERTSLSSTDTQYF.

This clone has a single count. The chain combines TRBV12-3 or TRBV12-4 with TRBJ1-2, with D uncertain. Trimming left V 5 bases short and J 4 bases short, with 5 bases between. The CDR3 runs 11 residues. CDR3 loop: CASSPGYGYTF. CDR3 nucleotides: TGTGCCAGCAGTCCCGGCTATGGCTACACCTTC.

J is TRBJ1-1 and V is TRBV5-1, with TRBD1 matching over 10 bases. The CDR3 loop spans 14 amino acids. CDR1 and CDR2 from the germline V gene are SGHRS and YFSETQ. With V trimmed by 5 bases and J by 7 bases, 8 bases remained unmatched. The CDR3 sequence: CASRQTGGLGEAFF. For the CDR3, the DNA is TGCGCCAGCAGACAGACAGGGGGCCTCGGTGAAGCTTTCTTT.

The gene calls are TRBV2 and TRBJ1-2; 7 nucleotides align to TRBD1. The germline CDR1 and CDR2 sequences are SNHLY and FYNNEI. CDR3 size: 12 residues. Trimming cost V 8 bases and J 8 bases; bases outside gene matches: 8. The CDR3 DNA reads TGTGCCAGCGGAAGAGGGGGCCCAGGCTACACCTTC. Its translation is CASGRGGPGYTF.

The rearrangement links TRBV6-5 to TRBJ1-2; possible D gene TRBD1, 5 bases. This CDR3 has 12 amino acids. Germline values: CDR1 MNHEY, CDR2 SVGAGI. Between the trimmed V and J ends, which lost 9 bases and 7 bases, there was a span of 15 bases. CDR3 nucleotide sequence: TGTGCCAGTGGCAGGGAAGGCTCTGGCTACACCTTC. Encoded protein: CASGREGSGYTF.

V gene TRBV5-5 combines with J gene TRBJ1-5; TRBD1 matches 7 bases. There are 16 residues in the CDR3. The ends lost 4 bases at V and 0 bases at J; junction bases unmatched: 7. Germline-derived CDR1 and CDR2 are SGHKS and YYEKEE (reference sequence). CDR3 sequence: CASSQTGTYSNQPQHF. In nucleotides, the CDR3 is TGTGCCAGCAGCCAGACAGGGACCTATAGCAATCAGCCCCAGCATTTT.

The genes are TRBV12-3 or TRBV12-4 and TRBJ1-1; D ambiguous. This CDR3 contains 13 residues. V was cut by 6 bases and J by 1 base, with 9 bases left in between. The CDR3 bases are TGTGCCAGCAGCTTGAAAGCGAACACTGAAGCTTTCTTT. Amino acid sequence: CASSLKANTEAFF.

CDR3 loop: CASSFGQPGNTIYF. As DNA, the CDR3 is TGTGCCAGCAGCTTCGGACAGCCTGGAAACACCATATATTTT. This chain connects TRBV7-8 to TRBJ1-3, with a possible D match to TRBD1 (6 bases). V was shortened by 3 bases and J by 2 bases, with 8 bases between the two germline ends. Germline V gene data show CDR1 as SGHVS and CDR2 as FQNEAQ. This CDR3 comprises 14 residues.

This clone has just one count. CDR3: CASSPQGANTGELFF. The CDR3, as DNA: TGTGCCAGCAGCCCACAGGGGGCAAACACCGGGGAGCTGTTTTTT. This rearrangement joins TRBV11-2 to TRBJ2-2; 9 positions match TRBD1. After removal of 5 bases from V and 2 bases from J, the junction contained 3 bases not matched to a gene. Germline V gene lookup returns CDR1 SGHAT and CDR2 FQNNGV. The CDR3 runs 15 residues.